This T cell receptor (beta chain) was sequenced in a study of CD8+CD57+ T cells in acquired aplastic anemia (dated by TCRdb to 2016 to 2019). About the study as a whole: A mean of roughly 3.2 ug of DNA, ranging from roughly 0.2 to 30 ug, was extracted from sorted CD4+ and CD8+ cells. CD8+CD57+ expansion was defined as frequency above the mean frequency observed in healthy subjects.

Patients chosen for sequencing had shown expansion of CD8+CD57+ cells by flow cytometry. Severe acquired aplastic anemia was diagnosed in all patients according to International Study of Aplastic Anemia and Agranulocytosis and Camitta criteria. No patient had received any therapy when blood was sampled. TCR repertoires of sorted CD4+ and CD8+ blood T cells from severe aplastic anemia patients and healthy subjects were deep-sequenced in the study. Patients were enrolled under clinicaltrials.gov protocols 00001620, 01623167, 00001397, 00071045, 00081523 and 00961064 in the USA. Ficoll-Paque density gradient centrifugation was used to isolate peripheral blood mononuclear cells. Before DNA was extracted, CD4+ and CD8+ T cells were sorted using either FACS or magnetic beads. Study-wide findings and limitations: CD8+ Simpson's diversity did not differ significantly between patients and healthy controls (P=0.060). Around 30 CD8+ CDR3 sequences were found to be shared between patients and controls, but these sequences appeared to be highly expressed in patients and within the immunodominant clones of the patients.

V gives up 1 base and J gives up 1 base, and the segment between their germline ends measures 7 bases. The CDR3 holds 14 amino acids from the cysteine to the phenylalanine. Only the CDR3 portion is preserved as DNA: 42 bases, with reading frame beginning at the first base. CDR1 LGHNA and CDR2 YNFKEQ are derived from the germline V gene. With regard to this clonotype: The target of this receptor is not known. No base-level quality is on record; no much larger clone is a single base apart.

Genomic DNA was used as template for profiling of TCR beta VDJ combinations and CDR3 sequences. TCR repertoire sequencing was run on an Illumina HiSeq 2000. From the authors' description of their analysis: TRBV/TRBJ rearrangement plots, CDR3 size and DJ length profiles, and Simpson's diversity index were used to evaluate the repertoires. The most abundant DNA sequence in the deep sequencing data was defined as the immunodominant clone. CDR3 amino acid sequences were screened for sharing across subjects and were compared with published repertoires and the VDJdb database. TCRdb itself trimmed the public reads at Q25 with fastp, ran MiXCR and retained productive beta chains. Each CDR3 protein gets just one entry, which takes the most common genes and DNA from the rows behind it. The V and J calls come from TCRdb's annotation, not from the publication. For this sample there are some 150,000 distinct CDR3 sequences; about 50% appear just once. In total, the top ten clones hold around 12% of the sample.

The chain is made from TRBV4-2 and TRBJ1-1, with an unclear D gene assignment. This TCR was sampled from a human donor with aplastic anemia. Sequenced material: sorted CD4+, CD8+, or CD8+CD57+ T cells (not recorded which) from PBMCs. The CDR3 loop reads CASSQGAGNTEAFF. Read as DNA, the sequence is TGTGCCAGCAGCCAAGGTGCGGGGAACACTGAAGCTTTCTTT.